What follows are 3 T cell receptor beta chains derived from one specimen sequenced in a study of cytomegalovirus exposure and HLA in healthy donors (dated by TCRdb to about 2017). Preparation of the library involved the immunoSEQ multiplex PCR assay. For the multiplex PCR, a mixture combining 60 forward primers for TCR Vbeta segments and 13 reverse primers for TCR Jbeta segments was used. Sourced from immuneACCESS, this table was stored by TCRdb with only in-frame sequences that have V and J called. A share of the clones is absent; for the studies checked, an unresolved V gene accounts for under half, and the remainder has no known explanation. The sample yields fewer than 85,000 clones; about 80% were counted once. Roughly 3.5% of the sample belongs to the ten largest clones. Material: PBMCs. These receptors were taken from a man in his forties in good health and CMV-seronegative.

The chain has TRBV4-1 and TRBJ2-2; a weak D match, TRBD1 (7 bases). The CDR3 consists of 15 residues. Trimming took off 3 bases at V and 4 bases at J, with 12 bases between the two ends. Per germline, CDR1 MGHRA and CDR2 YSYEKL. The CDR3 region has the DNA TGCGCCAGCAGCCAGCGGGGACAGCCCACCGGGGAGCTGTTTTTT. This sequence encodes CASSQRGQPTGELFF.

The chain employs TRBV11-2 and TRBJ2-2; D is perhaps TRBD1 (7 bases). V lost 6 bases and J lost 8, with 22 bases in between. The CDR3 contains 16 residues. Germline assignment: CDR1 SGHAT and CDR2 FQNNGV. The CDR3 is CASRRPGQGGIGELFF. The CDR3 DNA reads TGTGCCAGCAGAAGACCCGGTCAGGGGGGAATAGGGGAGCTGTTTTTT.

This rearrangement joins TRBV27 to TRBJ1-1; a weak D match, TRBD1 (6 bases). The CDR3 contains 14 residues. Trimming removed 6 bases at V and 4 bases at J, with 15 bases between. The germline gives CDR1 MNHEY, CDR2 SMNVEV (reference sequence). In DNA form, the CDR3 reads TGTGCCAGCAGCCCAGGGGTTCTATTCACTGAAGCTTTCTTT. Protein product: CASSPGVLFTEAFF.